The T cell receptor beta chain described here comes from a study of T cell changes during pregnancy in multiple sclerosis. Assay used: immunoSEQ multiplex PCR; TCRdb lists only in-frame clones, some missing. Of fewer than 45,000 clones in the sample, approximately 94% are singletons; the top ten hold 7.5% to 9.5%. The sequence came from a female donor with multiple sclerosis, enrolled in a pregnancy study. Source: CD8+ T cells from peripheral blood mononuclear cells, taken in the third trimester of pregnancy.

In DNA form, the CDR3 reads TGTGCCAGCAGCCAAGGACCCAGGACTAGCGGGAACTCTGGGGCCAACGTCCTGACTTTC. Translating it yields CASSQGPRTSGNSGANVLTF. The chain recombines TRBV14 with TRBJ2-6; 12 positions match TRBD2. Germline assignment: CDR1 SGHDN and CDR2 FVKESK. V was pared by 1 base and J by 0 bases, with 7 bases of the junction left unmatched. The CDR3 loop spans 20 amino acids.